These T cell receptor beta chains were read from a single sample in a study of cytotoxic CD8 clonotypes in ibrutinib-treated CLL. The repertoire was sequenced with immunoSEQ multiplex PCR; TCRdb's copy has only in-frame clones and lacks some. Among about 130,000 clones listed, 75% to 90% were seen once. The starting material was PBMCs, obtained after 24 months of ibrutinib treatment. These receptors came from a human donor with chronic lymphocytic leukemia. CDR3s include the opening cysteine and the closing phenylalanine or tryptophan. The D gene is left open where the match is weak. Only part of the rows carry a size: once, few, many, or a class if the clone is expanded.

V	size	D	J	CDR3	DNA
TRBV18	.	.	TRBJ1-2	CASSQNGGLDGYTF	TGTGCCAGCTCCCAAAACGGGGGGTTGGATGGCTACACCTTC
TRBV19	.	.	TRBJ1-5	CASRTRWDQPQHF	TGTGCCAGTCGAACGAGATGGGATCAGCCCCAGCATTTT
TRBV19	.	.	TRBJ1-4	CASSAQRGLSNNEKLFF	TGTGCCAGTAGTGCTCAAAGAGGACTGTCCAACAATGAAAAACTGTTTTTT
TRBV29-1	.	TRBD1	TRBJ1-1	CSVGQGNTEAFF	TGCAGCGTAGGACAGGGGAATACTGAAGCTTTCTTT
TRBV6-6	.	.	TRBJ2-2	CASSTPVYTGELFF	TGTGCCAGCAGTACCCCTGTCTACACCGGGGAGCTGTTTTTT
TRBV30	.	.	TRBJ2-3	CASGDTQYF	TGTGCCTCCGGAGATACGCAGTATTTT
TRBV28	.	.	TRBJ2-7	CASSPSTGTVTF	TGTGCCAGCAGTCCCTCGACAGGGACTGTCACCTTC
TRBV7-8	.	TRBD1	TRBJ2-7	CASSHDRDRASYEQYF	TGTGCCAGCAGCCACGACCGGGACAGGGCTTCATACGAGCAGTACTTC
TRBV28	once	.	TRBJ1-3	CASSPRQSGNTIYF	TGTGCCAGCAGTCCCCGGCAGTCTGGAAACACCATATATTTT
TRBV15	.	TRBD2	TRBJ2-1	CATSRVMARTSGKDYNEQFF	TGTGCCACCAGCAGAGTGATGGCTAGGACTAGCGGGAAGGACTACAATGAGCAGTTCTTC
TRBV27	.	TRBD2	TRBJ2-2	CASSLRAGLAGPTGELFF	TGTGCCAGCAGTTTAAGGGCGGGACTAGCGGGACCCACCGGGGAGCTGTTTTTT
TRBV6-7	.	.	TRBJ1-1	CASSYSNLQGTEAFF	TGTGCCAGCAGTTACTCGAATTTACAGGGAACTGAAGCTTTCTTT
TRBV19	many	TRBD1	TRBJ1-3	CASSTVKGTVGRNTIYF	TGTGCCAGTAGTACGGTCAAAGGGACAGTCGGGCGAAACACCATATATTTT
TRBV7-9	.	.	TRBJ1-5	CASSPLGEGPQHF	TGTGCCAGCAGCCCGCTGGGGGAGGGCCCCCAGCATTTT
TRBV27	.	TRBD1	TRBJ1-4	CASSFRGTGFEKLFF	TGTGCCAGCAGTTTTCGGGGGACAGGGTTTGAAAAACTGTTTTTT
TRBV11-2	.	TRBD1	TRBJ2-7	CASSPPGQSYEQYF	TGTGCCAGCAGCCCGCCGGGACAGTCCTACGAGCAGTACTTC
TRBV19	.	TRBD2	TRBJ2-5	CASSSGGHQETQYF	TGTGCCAGTAGTTCGGGAGGGCACCAAGAGACCCAGTACTTC
TRBV27	.	TRBD2	TRBJ2-7	CASSFLFTSGRAEQYF	TGTGCCAGCAGTTTCCTCTTTACTAGCGGGAGGGCCGAGCAGTACTTC
TRBV28	.	.	TRBJ1-2	CASTPGAQGWNYGYTF	TGTGCCAGCACTCCGGGGGCACAGGGATGGAACTATGGCTACACCTTC
TRBV5-4	.	.	TRBJ2-3	CASSYDTDTQYF	TGTGCCAGCAGCTACGACACAGATACGCAGTATTTT
TRBV7-2	once	TRBD1	TRBJ1-5	CASSKRQGELQPQHF	TGTGCCAGCAGCAAAAGACAGGGGGAACTGCAGCCCCAGCATTTT
TRBV19	.	.	TRBJ2-3	CASSIERGRRQDTQYF	TGTGCCAGTAGTATAGAGCGGGGCAGAAGGCAGGATACGCAGTATTTT
TRBV27	.	TRBD2	TRBJ2-5	CASSLWSSGRAGETQYF	TGTGCCAGCAGTTTATGGTCTAGCGGGAGGGCTGGGGAGACCCAGTACTTC
TRBV5-4	.	TRBD1	TRBJ2-5	CASSLGTGLETQYF	TGTGCCAGCAGCTTGGGGACAGGGCTAGAGACCCAGTACTTC
TRBV4-1	.	TRBD1	TRBJ1-3	CASSVRGTADTIYF	TGCGCCAGCAGCGTCCGCGGGACAGCAGACACCATATATTTT
TRBV6-5	.	.	TRBJ1-3	CASSSGTRSGNTIYF	TGTGCCAGCAGTTCCGGGACTCGCTCTGGAAACACCATATATTTT
TRBV7-2	once	.	TRBJ2-3	CASSSGGSTDTQYF	TGTGCCAGCAGTAGTGGGGGCAGCACAGATACGCAGTATTTT
TRBV5-1	.	.	TRBJ1-4	CASSPGTATNEKLFF	TGCGCCAGCAGCCCGGGGACTGCAACTAATGAAAAACTGTTTTTT
TRBV11-2	.	TRBD1	TRBJ2-2	CASSERDRVNTGELFF	TGTGCCAGCAGCGAGAGGGACAGAGTGAACACCGGGGAGCTGTTTTTT
TRBV7-2	.	TRBD1	TRBJ1-2	CASTHPRQGGFGYTF	TGTGCCAGCACGCATCCCCGACAGGGAGGTTTTGGCTACACCTTC
TRBV9	.	.	TRBJ1-6	CASSVHRVLDSPLHF	TGTGCCAGCAGCGTACACAGGGTGTTAGATTCACCCCTCCACTTT
TRBV28	.	TRBD2	TRBJ2-3	CASSQSGGQEADTQYF	TGTGCCAGCAGTCAAAGCGGGGGTCAGGAGGCAGATACGCAGTATTTT
TRBV7-2	.	TRBD2	TRBJ2-3	CASSLPALAKRGDTDTQYF	TGTGCCAGCAGCTTACCCGCCCTGGCGAAGCGGGGGGACACAGATACGCAGTATTTT
TRBV15	.	.	TRBJ1-4	CATSSRRRGTTNEKLFF	TGTGCCACCAGCTCCCGGAGGAGGGGAACCACTAATGAAAAACTGTTTTTT
TRBV7-2	.	.	TRBJ2-5	CASSLGLGGQETQYF	TGTGCCAGCAGCTTAGGGTTGGGGGGGCAGGAGACCCAGTACTTC
TRBV6-4	.	TRBD1	TRBJ1-2	CASSRNTGTGENYGYTF	TGTGCCAGCAGCAGAAATACCGGGACAGGAGAAAACTATGGCTACACCTTC
TRBV19	.	.	TRBJ2-2	CASRAGTSNTGELFF	TGTGCCAGTAGAGCCGGGACATCGAACACCGGGGAGCTGTTTTTT
TRBV28	.	.	TRBJ2-3	CASVQGTTDTQYF	TGTGCCAGTGTACAGGGAACCACAGATACGCAGTATTTT
TRBV5-6	few	TRBD1	TRBJ1-2	CASSSAQGDGYTF	TGTGCCAGCAGCTCGGCCCAGGGGGATGGCTACACCTTC
TRBV25-1	.	.	TRBJ2-5	CASSEKNDRTMYQETQYF	TGTGCCAGCAGTGAAAAAAATGACCGGACAATGTACCAAGAGACCCAGTACTTC
TRBV7-9	.	.	TRBJ1-4	CASSSHRARGEKLFF	TGTGCCAGCAGCTCCCACAGGGCGAGGGGTGAAAAACTGTTTTTT
TRBV9	.	TRBD1	TRBJ2-5	CASSALDRGSETQYF	TGTGCCAGCAGCGCCCTGGACAGGGGATCAGAGACCCAGTACTTC
TRBV4-3	.	.	TRBJ1-3	CASSQDLVGGVGNTIYF	TGCGCCAGCAGCCAAGATTTAGTGGGGGGAGTTGGAAACACCATATATTTT
TRBV25-1	.	.	TRBJ2-2	CASSPRARAGAYTGELFF	TGTGCCAGCAGCCCTCGAGCCCGGGCAGGGGCTTACACCGGGGAGCTGTTTTTT
TRBV20-1	.	.	TRBJ2-1	CSAQWRDEQFF	TGCAGTGCCCAGTGGCGGGACGAGCAGTTCTTC
TRBV5-1	.	.	TRBJ1-1	CASREEGRNEAFF	TGCGCCAGCAGGGAAGAAGGGAGAAATGAAGCTTTCTTT
TRBV18	.	.	TRBJ1-1	CASSPDGIRGEAFF	TGTGCCAGCTCACCGGACGGGATCCGTGGGGAAGCTTTCTTT
TRBV13	.	TRBD2	TRBJ2-3	CASSKAGTSGRKADTQYF	TGTGCCAGCAGCAAGGCGGGGACTAGCGGGAGGAAGGCAGATACGCAGTATTTT
TRBV7-9	.	TRBD1	TRBJ2-7	CASSLTGGWDEQYF	TGTGCCAGCAGCCTCACAGGGGGCTGGGACGAGCAGTACTTC
TRBV28	.	TRBD1	TRBJ1-1	CASTRDSLKKMNTEAFF	TGTGCCAGCACCAGGGACAGCCTAAAAAAAATGAACACTGAAGCTTTCTTT
TRBV18	once	TRBD2	TRBJ2-5	CASSKAGQGLAEQETQYF	TGTGCCAGCTCAAAAGCGGGCCAGGGACTAGCGGAGCAAGAGACCCAGTACTTC
TRBV18	.	.	TRBJ1-1	CASSPILNTEAFF	TGTGCCAGCTCACCGATCCTGAACACTGAAGCTTTCTTT
TRBV7-8	.	.	TRBJ1-5	CASSSTGRNQPQHF	TGTGCCAGCAGCTCTACAGGGCGCAATCAGCCCCAGCATTTT
TRBV9	.	.	TRBJ2-5	CASSVEEETQYF	TGTGCCAGCAGCGTAGAGGAGGAGACCCAGTACTTC
TRBV7-9	few	.	TRBJ2-5	CASSSETQYF	TGTGCCAGCAGCTCGGAGACCCAGTACTTC
TRBV10-3	.	.	TRBJ2-3	CAISTGDTQYF	TGTGCCATCAGCACAGGGGATACGCAGTATTTT
TRBV5-6	.	TRBD1	TRBJ1-1	CASSLRPPNPGTENTEAFF	TGTGCCAGCAGCTTAAGACCCCCAAACCCCGGGACAGAGAACACTGAAGCTTTCTTT
TRBV6-1	.	.	TRBJ1-2	CASQVGGLSGYTF	TGTGCCAGCCAGGTCGGGGGGCTCTCTGGCTACACCTTC
TRBV2	.	TRBD2	TRBJ2-1	CASRGGTSSYNEQFF	TGTGCCAGCAGAGGCGGGACTAGCTCCTACAATGAGCAGTTCTTC